Below, one TCR beta chain is given with its context. This entry belongs to a study of T cells after somatic rescue of genetic block. Sequencing used immunoSEQ multiplex PCR; TCRdb keeps in-frame clones, though not all of them. The table includes roughly 65,000 clones, about nine tenths detected once. The V gene's germline CDR1 is MNHNS and CDR2 SASEGT. With 7 bases removed from V and 4 bases from J, the gap between germline ends came to 13 bases. The CDR3 sequence is 13 residues long. This clonotype was sampled from a man between 40 and 49 years old. This chain links TRBV6-1 with TRBJ1-1; D may be TRBD1 (5 bases). Sample: peripheral blood mononuclear cells (PBMCs). The DNA for the CDR3 is TGTGCCAGCATGGAGGGGCGGGTCACTGAAGCTTTCTTT. Encoded protein: CASMEGRVTEAFF.